This TCR beta chain was sequenced in a study of graft-versus-host responses after intestinal transplantation. Study at large: Transplant types were multivisceral, liver-intestinal, or isolated intestinal. After anti-thymocyte globulin induction, recipients took tacrolimus and steroids for three to four years. Study-wide results and caveats: Detection of GvH clones occurred in recipient marrow, and some had their first appearance in ileum or blood. Allografts carried high graft-versus-host to host-versus-graft clonal ratios in patients having graft-donor T cell macrochimerism.

The method was immunoSEQ multiplex PCR; TCRdb's version includes in-frame clones alone and lacks a portion of them. In the table there are around 20,000 clones, 90% of which are singletons. Trimming at V came to 6 bases and at J to 5 bases, leaving 10 bases not matched to a gene. Germline V gives CDR1 MNHEY, CDR2 SVGAGI. CDR3 length: 14 residues. As for this clone: What it recognizes is unknown.

The receptor was isolated from a human patient who received an intestinal transplant, so some T cells may come from the graft donor. Sequenced material: PBMCs, taken less than 400 days after transplant. This rearrangement joins TRBV6-5 to TRBJ2-7, with 7 bases fitting TRBD2. Here the CDR3 reads CASSHGGGRDEQYF. The DNA of the CDR3 is TGTGCCAGCAGCCACGGTGGGGGGAGGGACGAGCAGTACTTC.